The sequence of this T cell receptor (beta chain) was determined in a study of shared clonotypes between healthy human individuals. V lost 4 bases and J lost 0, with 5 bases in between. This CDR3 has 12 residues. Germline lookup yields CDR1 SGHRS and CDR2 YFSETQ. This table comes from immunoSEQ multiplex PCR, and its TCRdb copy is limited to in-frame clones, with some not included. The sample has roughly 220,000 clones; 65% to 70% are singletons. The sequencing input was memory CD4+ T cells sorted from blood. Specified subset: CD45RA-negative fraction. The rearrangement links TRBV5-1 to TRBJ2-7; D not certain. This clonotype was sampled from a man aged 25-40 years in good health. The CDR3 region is CASSGASYEQYF. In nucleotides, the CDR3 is TGCGCCAGCAGCGGCGCCTCCTACGAGCAGTACTTC.